The T cell receptor beta chain under discussion was sequenced for a study of breast tumors, draining lymph nodes, adjacent tissues. Study-level findings and limits: That most tumor T cells come from lymph nodes remained unproven. Tumor repertoires ranked between lymph nodes and nontumor tissue in diversity, with V and J gene preferences. Luminal-like breast cancer showed significantly greater tumor-nontumor repertoire similarity than basal-like breast cancer did.

Axillary draining lymph nodes of breast cancer patients supplied the node samples. This clonotype was seen at least ten times. Its cognate antigen is unknown. TCRdb fed the multiplex PCR reads into MiXCR, producing one record per CDR3 protein. The sample consists of 270,000 or so distinct CDR3 sequences, 30% to 35% of them appearing once. CDR1 LNHDA and CDR2 SQIVND come from the germline V gene (reference sequence). V dropped 6 bases and J dropped 7 bases, with 19 bases sitting between them. This CDR3 comprises 16 residues. Sequenced sample: axillary lymph node tissue. J is TRBJ1-6 and V is TRBV19; maybe TRBD1 (5 bases). The receptor's source is a female donor with breast cancer. Some clones in this sample may be carry-over from other donors' samples. CDR3 residues: CASSPTSGTLNSPLHF. CDR3 nucleotides: TGTGCCAGTAGCCCCACCAGCGGGACCTTAAATTCACCCCTCCACTTT.